This T cell receptor (beta chain) was captured by sequencing in a study of monozygotic twins with inflammatory bowel disease. Study-level findings and limits: Against healthy co-twins, IBD patients had lower TCRbeta diversity (measured by inverse Simpson).

TCRdb reworked the 5' RACE reads into one entry per CDR3 protein, no DNA. Its clone listing holds about 43,000 distinct CDR3 sequences. For this clonotype: What it binds is unknown.

Germline V lookup: CDR1 MDHEN, CDR2 SYDVKM. The CDR3 extends over 11 amino acids. The TCR originated in a human donor with ulcerative colitis or Crohn's disease, or a healthy co-twin of an affected twin (not recorded which). Sequencing was done on a sample of blood. The chain couples TRBV28 to TRBJ1-5. CDR3 protein: CASSEGTPQHF.